This T cell receptor beta chain was identified in a study of cytomegalovirus exposure and HLA in healthy donors. V shed 5 bases, J shed 7 bases, and the junction held 8 bases outside the gene matches. The CDR3 is 15 amino acids. The germline gives CDR1 SGHAT, CDR2 FQNNGV. PCR was performed using 60 Vbeta and 13 Jbeta primers. Libraries were prepared by immunoSEQ multiplex PCR; TCRdb keeps only in-frame clonotypes and omits some of them. Of about 160,000 clones in the sample, roughly 85% were seen once. This sequence was found in a male donor in good health and CMV-seropositive. This sequence joins TRBV11-2 and TRBJ1-5; 10 nucleotides align to TRBD1. The sequenced sample consisted of PBMCs. In nucleotides, the CDR3 is TGTGCCAGCAGCCGGACAGGGGGTATGGGGCAGCCCCAGCATTTT. Translation gives CASSRTGGMGQPQHF.